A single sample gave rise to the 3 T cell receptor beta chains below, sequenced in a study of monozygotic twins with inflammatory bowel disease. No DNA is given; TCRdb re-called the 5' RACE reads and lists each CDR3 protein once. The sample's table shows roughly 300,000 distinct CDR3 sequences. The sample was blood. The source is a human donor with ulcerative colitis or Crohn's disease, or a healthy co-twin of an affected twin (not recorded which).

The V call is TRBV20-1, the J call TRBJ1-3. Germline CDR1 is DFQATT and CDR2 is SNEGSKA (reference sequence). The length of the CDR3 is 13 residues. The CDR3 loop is CSARTSGGNTIYF.

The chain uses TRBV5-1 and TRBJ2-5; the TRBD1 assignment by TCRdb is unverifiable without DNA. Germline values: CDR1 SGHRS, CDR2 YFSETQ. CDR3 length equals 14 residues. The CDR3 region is CASSLGGQPETQYF.

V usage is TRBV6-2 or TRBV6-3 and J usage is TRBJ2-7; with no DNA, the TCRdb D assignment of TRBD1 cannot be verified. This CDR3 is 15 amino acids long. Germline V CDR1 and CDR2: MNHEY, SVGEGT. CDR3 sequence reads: CATTSPGQGAYEQYF.